This passage covers 17 T cell receptor beta chains from one sample sequenced in a study of cytomegalovirus exposure and HLA in healthy donors. This PCR relied on a set of 60 Vbeta primers and 13 Jbeta primers. Only in-frame clones appear in the TCRdb table, and some are missing; sequencing was by immunoSEQ multiplex PCR. The sample yields approximately 110,000 clones, about 81% seen once. The sequencing sample was made of PBMCs. The receptor set was obtained from a woman in her 30s in good health and CMV-seronegative.

The rearrangement uses TRBV11-3 and TRBJ2-3; D unclear. Germline V lookup: CDR1 SGHNT, CDR2 YENEEA. Between the trimmed V and J ends, which lost 5 bases and 4 bases, there was a span of 10 bases. This CDR3 is built from 13 residues. CDR3 protein: CASSVFRADTQYF. CDR3 nucleotide sequence: TGTGCCAGCAGCGTCTTTCGGGCAGATACGCAGTATTTT.

The chain employs TRBV27 and TRBJ2-2, with 11 bases fitting TRBD2. CDR1 and CDR2 (germline): MNHEY, SMNVEV (reference sequence). CDR3 length equals 18 residues. V gave up 6 bases and J gave up 5 bases; unmatched junction bases: 14. The CDR3 here is CASSPPQLAGVVTGELFF. As DNA, the CDR3 is TGTGCCAGCAGCCCACCCCAACTAGCGGGAGTTGTTACCGGGGAGCTGTTTTTT.

The gene calls are TRBV7-9 and TRBJ2-1; 7 bases fit TRBD1. The CDR3 contains 17 residues. Looked up from germline, CDR1 is SEHNR and CDR2 is FQNEAQ (reference sequence). The V and J ends lost 4 bases and 3 bases, in that order; junction bases with no gene match: 12. The CDR3 DNA follows: TGTGCCAGCAGCTCGAGCAACAGGGGTGGCTACTACAATGAGCAGTTCTTC. Amino acids: CASSSSNRGGYYNEQFF.

This clone was detected once. V and J are TRBV27 and TRBJ1-4; 7 positions agree with TRBD1. After removal of 0 bases from V and 8 bases from J, the junction contained 3 bases not matched to a gene. Germline V gene lookup returns CDR1 MNHEY and CDR2 SMNVEV (reference sequence). This CDR3 comprises 14 residues. The CDR3 DNA is TGTGCCAGCAGTTTATCGGGGGACAGAGAAAAACTGTTTTTT. Translation: CASSLSGDREKLFF.

This clone was seen a few times. This chain uses TRBV28 with TRBJ1-2; perhaps TRBD1 as D (5 bases). This CDR3 region has 11 residues. Germline V CDR1 and CDR2: MDHEN, SYDVKM. V was trimmed by 10 bases and J by 6 bases, leaving 12 bases between them. The CDR3 sequence: CAIARGNGYTF. CDR3 sequence (DNA): TGTGCCATCGCCCGGGGGAATGGCTACACCTTC.

The rearrangement links TRBV7-2 to TRBJ1-3, with D tentatively TRBD1 (5 bases). Germline lookup yields CDR1 SGHTA and CDR2 FQGNSA. The CDR3 is made up of 17 amino acids. Trimming took 5 bases from V and 3 from J, leaving 20 bases between them. The CDR3 is CASSKFQRGVGGNTIYF. CDR3 sequence (DNA): TGTGCCAGCAGCAAATTCCAGCGGGGGGTGGGTGGAAACACCATATATTTT.

The V gene is TRBV5-4, the J gene TRBJ2-3, with 7 bases aligning to TRBD2. V lost 4 bases and J lost 0; bases outside the gene matches: 11. Germline CDR1 and CDR2: SGHNT and YYREEE (reference sequence). The CDR3 length is 17 residues. The CDR3 loop reads CASSRSGTASSTDTQYF. The DNA of the CDR3 is TGTGCCAGCAGCCGGAGCGGGACCGCTTCTAGCACAGATACGCAGTATTTT.

This chain uses TRBV5-4 with TRBJ2-5; perhaps TRBD1 as D (8 bases). V gave up 4 bases and J gave up 5 bases, with 12 bases separating them. The CDR3 loop spans 13 amino acids. Germline loops: CDR1 SGHNT, CDR2 YYREEE (reference sequence). CDR3 in amino acids: CASSPQGGETQYF. As DNA, the CDR3 is TGTGCCAGCAGCCCACAGGGGGGGGAGACCCAGTACTTC.

V usage is TRBV5-1 and J usage is TRBJ1-2, with D perhaps TRBD1 (5 bases). CDR1 is SGHRS, CDR2 YFSETQ, per germline. This CDR3 has 16 residues. The V and J ends lost 4 bases and 4 bases respectively, with 20 bases between them. The CDR3 sequence: CASSGSPDSYSYGYTF. Written as DNA, the CDR3 is TGCGCCAGCAGCGGCTCTCCTGACAGCTACAGCTATGGCTACACCTTC.

The CDR3 nucleotides read TGCGCCAGCAGCTTGGGGCAGGGGGTCTACGAGCAGTACTTC. It yields the protein CASSLGQGVYEQYF. The chain employs TRBV5-1 and TRBJ2-7; 7 bases agree with TRBD1. From germline, CDR1 is SGHRS and CDR2 YFSETQ. V lost 0 bases, J lost 3 bases, and 3 bases stayed unmatched. This CDR3 contains 14 residues.

This clone was observed a few times. This chain joins TRBV10-3 and TRBJ1-1; D is unclear. Trimming left V 2 bases short and J 6 bases short, with 16 bases between. CDR1 is ENHRY and CDR2 is SYGVKD in the germline V gene. The CDR3 loop spans 15 amino acids. The CDR3 bases are TGTGCCATCAGTGAGAATGAGGGTCAGAGCCCTGAAGCTTTCTTT. It is translated as CAISENEGQSPEAFF.

The J gene is TRBJ2-7, the V gene TRBV9, with TRBD2 matching over 9 bases. J was trimmed by 5 bases and V by 3 bases; bases with no gene match: 15. Per germline, CDR1 SGDLS and CDR2 YYNGEE. This CDR3 has 17 amino acids. The CDR3 loop is CASSDDTAGGNPDEQYF. CDR3 coding DNA: TGTGCCAGCAGCGACGATACAGCGGGAGGTAATCCGGACGAGCAGTACTTC. Complete variable domain (other parts from reference TRBV9 and TRBJ2-7): DSGVTQTPKHLITATGQRVTLRCSPRSGDLSVYWYQQSLDQGLQFLIQYYNGEERAKGNILERFSAQQFPDLHSELNLSSLELGDSALYFCASSDDTAGGNPDEQYFGPGTRLTVT.

Sample share makes this clone medium-sized. The genes are TRBV6-5 and TRBJ2-7; weak D call: TRBD1 (6 bases). The germline V gene encodes CDR1 MNHEY and CDR2 SVGAGI. The V end was cut by 0 bases, the J end by 1 base, with 10 bases between. The CDR3 length is 15 residues. For the CDR3, the DNA is TGTGCCAGCAGTTACTCCCCGGACAGTTCCTACGAGCAGTACTTC. It yields the protein CASSYSPDSSYEQYF.

The chain joins TRBV6-1 to TRBJ1-1, with TRBD1 identical over 8 bases. Per germline, CDR1 MNHNS and CDR2 SASEGT. V shed 5 bases and J 7 bases; nucleotides not matched to a gene: 3. This CDR3 is built from 12 residues. CDR3 sequence: CASSKTGDEAFF. The CDR3 DNA reads as TGTGCCAGCAGTAAGACAGGGGATGAAGCTTTCTTT.

V is TRBV19 and J is TRBJ1-4; 8 positions match TRBD1. The germline CDR1 and CDR2 sequences are LNHDA and SQIVND (reference sequence). The J segment lost 7 bases and the V segment lost 2 bases, leaving 0 bases of the junction unmatched. The CDR3 consists of 13 residues. The CDR3 bases are TGTGCCAGTAGTATACAGGGGGCTGAAAAACTGTTTTTT. Protein product: CASSIQGAEKLFF. Together with reference TRBV19 and TRBJ1-4, the CDR3 gives the full variable domain: DGGITQSPKYLFRKEGQNVTLSCEQNLNHDAMYWYRQDPGQGLRLIYYSQIVNDFQKGDIAEGYSVSREKKESFPLTVTSAQKNPTAFYLCASSIQGAEKLFFGSGTQLSVL.

CDR3: CAWSAGTSGRGETQYF. CDR3 DNA sequence: TGTGCCTGGAGTGCCGGGACTAGCGGGAGAGGGGAGACCCAGTACTTC. This rearrangement joins TRBV30 to TRBJ2-5; TRBD2 aligns across 14 bases. The CDR3 loop spans 16 amino acids. Looked up from germline, CDR1 is GTSNPN and CDR2 is SVGIG (reference sequence). Trimming took 1 base from V and 5 from J; bases not matched to a gene: 6.

V is TRBV25-1 and J is TRBJ2-1; possible D gene TRBD1, 8 bases. Per germline, CDR1 MGHDK and CDR2 SYGVNS. The CDR3 extends over 15 amino acids. V was pared by 8 bases and J by 3 bases, with 17 bases between. In nucleotides, the CDR3 is TGTGCCAGCGGACGGACAGGGAGGGACTACAATGAGCAGTTCTTC. It translates to CASGRTGRDYNEQFF. Filled out from reference TRBV25-1 and TRBJ2-1, the complete variable domain reads EADIYQTPRYLVIGTGKKITLECSQTMGHDKMYWYQQDPGMELHLIHYSYGVNSTEKGDLSSESTVSRIRTEHFPLTLESARPSHTSQYLCASGRTGRDYNEQFFGPGTRLTVL.